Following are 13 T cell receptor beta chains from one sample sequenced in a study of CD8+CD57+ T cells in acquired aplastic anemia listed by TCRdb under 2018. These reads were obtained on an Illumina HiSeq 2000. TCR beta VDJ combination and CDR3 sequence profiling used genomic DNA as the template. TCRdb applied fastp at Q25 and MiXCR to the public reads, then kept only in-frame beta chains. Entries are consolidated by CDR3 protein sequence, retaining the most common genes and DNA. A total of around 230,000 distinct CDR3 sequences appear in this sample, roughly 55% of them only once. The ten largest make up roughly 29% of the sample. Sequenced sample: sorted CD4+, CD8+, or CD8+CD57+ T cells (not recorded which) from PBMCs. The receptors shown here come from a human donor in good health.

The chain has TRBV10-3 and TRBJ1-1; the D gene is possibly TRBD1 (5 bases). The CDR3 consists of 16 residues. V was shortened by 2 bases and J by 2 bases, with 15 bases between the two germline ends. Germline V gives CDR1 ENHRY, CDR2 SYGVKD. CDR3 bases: TGTGCCATCAGTGAGACAGGTACCCACCCTAACACTGAAGCTTTCTTT. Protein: CAISETGTHPNTEAFF.

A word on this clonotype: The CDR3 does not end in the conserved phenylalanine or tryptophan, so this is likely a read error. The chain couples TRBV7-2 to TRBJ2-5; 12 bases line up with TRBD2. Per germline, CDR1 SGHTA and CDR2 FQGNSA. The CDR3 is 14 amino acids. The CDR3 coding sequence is TGTACCAGCACTCTAGCGGGGGGGCCAGAGGCCCAGTACGTC. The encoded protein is CTSTLAGGPEAQYV.

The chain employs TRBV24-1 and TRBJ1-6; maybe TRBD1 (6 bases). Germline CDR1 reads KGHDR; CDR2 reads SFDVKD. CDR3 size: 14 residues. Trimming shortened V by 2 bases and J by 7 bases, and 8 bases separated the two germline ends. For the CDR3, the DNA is TGTGCCACCAGTGATTCCAGGGGAAATTCACCCCTCCACTTT. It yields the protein CATSDSRGNSPLHF.

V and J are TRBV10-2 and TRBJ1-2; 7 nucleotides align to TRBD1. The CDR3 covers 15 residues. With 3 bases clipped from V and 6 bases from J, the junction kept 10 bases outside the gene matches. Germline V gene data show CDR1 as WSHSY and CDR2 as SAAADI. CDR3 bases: TGCGCCAGCAGTGACCCTTTGGACAGGATCGATGGCTACACCTTC. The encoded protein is CASSDPLDRIDGYTF.

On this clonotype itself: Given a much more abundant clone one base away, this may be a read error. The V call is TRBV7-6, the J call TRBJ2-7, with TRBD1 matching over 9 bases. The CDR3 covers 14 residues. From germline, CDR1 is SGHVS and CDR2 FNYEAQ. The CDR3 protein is CASGLGQGTYEQYF. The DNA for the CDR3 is TGTGCCAGCGGCTTGGGACAGGGCACCTACGAGCAGTACTTC.

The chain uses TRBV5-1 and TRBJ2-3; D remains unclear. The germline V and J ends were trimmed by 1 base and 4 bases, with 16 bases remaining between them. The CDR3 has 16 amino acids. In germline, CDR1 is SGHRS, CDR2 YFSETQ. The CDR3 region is CASSLKGPLLSDTQYF. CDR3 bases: TGCGCCAGCAGCTTGAAAGGCCCACTCCTGTCAGATACGCAGTATTTT.

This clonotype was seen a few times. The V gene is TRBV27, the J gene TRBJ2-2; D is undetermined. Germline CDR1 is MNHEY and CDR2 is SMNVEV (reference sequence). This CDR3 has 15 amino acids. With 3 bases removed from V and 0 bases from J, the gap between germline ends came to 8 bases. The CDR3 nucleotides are TGTGCCAGCAGTTTGTCACAGACGAACACCGGGGAGCTGTTTTTT. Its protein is CASSLSQTNTGELFF.

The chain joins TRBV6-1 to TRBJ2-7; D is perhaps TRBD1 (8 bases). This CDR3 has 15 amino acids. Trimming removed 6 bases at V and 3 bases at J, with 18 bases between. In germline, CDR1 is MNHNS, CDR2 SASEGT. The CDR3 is CASSQQGGYDYEQYF. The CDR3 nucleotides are TGTGCCAGCAGCCAACAGGGGGGGTACGACTACGAGCAGTACTTC.

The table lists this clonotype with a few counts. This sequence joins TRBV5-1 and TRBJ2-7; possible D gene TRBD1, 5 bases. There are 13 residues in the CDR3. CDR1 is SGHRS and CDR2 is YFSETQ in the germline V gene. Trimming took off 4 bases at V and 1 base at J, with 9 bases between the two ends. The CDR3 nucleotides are TGCGCCAGCAGCGACAGTACATCCTACGAGCAGTACTTC. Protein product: CASSDSTSYEQYF.

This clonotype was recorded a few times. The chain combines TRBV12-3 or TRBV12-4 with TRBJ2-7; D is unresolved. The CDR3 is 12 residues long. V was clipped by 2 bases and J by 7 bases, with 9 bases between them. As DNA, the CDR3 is TGTGCCAGCAGTTTAATAGCTGCGGAGCAGTACTTC. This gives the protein CASSLIAAEQYF.

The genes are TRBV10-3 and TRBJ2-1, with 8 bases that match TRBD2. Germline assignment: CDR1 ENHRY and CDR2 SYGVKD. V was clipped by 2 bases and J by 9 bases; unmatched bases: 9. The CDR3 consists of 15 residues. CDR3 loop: CAISEKLAETVEQFF. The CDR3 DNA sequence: TGTGCCATCAGTGAGAAACTAGCGGAGACGGTTGAGCAGTTCTTC.

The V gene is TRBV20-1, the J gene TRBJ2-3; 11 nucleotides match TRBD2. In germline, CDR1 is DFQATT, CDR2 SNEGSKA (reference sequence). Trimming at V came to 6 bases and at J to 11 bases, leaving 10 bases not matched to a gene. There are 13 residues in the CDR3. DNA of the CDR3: TGCAGTGCCCGACTAGCGGGGAGCGGTGAGCAGTATTTT. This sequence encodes CSARLAGSGEQYF.

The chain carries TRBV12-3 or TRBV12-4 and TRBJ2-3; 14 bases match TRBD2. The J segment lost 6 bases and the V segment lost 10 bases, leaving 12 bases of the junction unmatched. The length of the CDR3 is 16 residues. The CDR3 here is CATSSLRTSGGDTQYF. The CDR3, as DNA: TGTGCCACCTCCAGTTTGAGGACTAGCGGGGGGGATACGCAGTATTTT.